The sequence of this T cell receptor beta chain was determined in a study of regulatory T cells in long-lasting Graves disease. HTBI primers from iRepertoire and Arm-PCR of CDR3 regions yielded the TCR beta libraries. TCRdb independently ran MiXCR on the multiplex PCR reads; one entry per CDR3 protein. The sample has about 310,000 distinct CDR3 sequences, 22% seen once; the top ten hold about 56%. The sample holds many counts of this clonotype. Time point specified: persistent/refractory GD, antithyroid drugs over 5 years with positive TRAb. Isolated PBMC RNA provided the starting material for the TCR library. This CDR3 is 12 amino acids long. Germline V gene data show CDR1 as SQVTM and CDR2 as ANQGSEA. The J segment lost 2 bases and the V segment lost 6 bases, leaving 1 base of the junction unmatched.

The sequenced sample was peripheral blood mononuclear cells (PBMCs), obtained when the disease was refractory, from a patient treated with antithyroid drugs. The receptor was isolated from a female donor with Graves disease. The rearrangement uses TRBV29-1 and TRBJ1-1, with 9 bases identical to TRBD1. The CDR3 DNA follows: TGCAGCGTACAGGGGGCCAACACTGAAGCTTTCTTT. This gives the protein CSVQGANTEAFF. The full variable domain, its missing parts supplied by reference TRBV29-1 and TRBJ1-1, is SAVISQKPSRDICQRGTSLTIQCQVDSQVTMMFWYRQQPGQSLTLIATANQGSEATYESGFVIDKFPISRPNLTFSTLTVSNMSPEDSSIYLCSVQGANTEAFFGQGTRLTVV.